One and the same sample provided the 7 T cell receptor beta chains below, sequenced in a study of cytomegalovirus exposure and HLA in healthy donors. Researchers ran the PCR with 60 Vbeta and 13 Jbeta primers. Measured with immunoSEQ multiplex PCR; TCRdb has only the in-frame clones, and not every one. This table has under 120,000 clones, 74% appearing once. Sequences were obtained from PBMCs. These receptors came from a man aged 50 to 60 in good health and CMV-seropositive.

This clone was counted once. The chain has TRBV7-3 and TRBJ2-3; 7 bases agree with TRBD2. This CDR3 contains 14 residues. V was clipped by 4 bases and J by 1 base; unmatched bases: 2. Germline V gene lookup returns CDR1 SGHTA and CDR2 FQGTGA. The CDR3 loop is CASSSAGGTDTQYF. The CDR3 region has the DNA TGTGCCAGCAGCTCCGCGGGGGGCACAGATACGCAGTATTTT.

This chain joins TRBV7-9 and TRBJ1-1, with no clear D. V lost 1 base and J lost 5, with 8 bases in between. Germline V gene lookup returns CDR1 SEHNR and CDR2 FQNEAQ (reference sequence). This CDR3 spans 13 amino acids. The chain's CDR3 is CASSLDHETEAFF. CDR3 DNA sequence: TGTGCCAGCAGCTTAGACCACGAGACTGAAGCTTTCTTT.

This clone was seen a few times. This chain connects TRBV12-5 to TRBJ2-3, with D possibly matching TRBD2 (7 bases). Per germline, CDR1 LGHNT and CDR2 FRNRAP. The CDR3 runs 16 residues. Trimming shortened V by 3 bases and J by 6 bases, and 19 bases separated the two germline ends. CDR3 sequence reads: CASGLGLGGGGDTQYF. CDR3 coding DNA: TGTGCTAGTGGTTTAGGACTAGGGGGGGGAGGGGATACGCAGTATTTT.

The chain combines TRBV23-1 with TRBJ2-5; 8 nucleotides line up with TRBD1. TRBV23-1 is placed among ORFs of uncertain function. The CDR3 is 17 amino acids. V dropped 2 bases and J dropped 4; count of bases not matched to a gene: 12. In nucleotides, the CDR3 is TGCGCCAGCAGTCAAGACGACAGGGGAACCCGAAGAGAGACCCAGTACTTC. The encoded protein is CASSQDDRGTRRETQYF.

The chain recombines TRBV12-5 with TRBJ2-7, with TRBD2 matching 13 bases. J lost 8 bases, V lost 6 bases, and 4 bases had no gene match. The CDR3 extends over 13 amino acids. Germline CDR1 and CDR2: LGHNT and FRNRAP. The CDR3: CASGGLAGVQQYF. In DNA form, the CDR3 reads TGTGCTAGTGGCGGACTAGCGGGAGTACAGCAGTACTTC.

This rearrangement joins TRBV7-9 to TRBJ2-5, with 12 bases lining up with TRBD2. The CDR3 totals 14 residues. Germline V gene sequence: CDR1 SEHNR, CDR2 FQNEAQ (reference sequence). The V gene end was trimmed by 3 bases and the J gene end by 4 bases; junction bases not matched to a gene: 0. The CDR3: CASSLGLAGETQYF. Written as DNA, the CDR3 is TGTGCCAGCAGCTTGGGACTAGCGGGAGAGACCCAGTACTTC.

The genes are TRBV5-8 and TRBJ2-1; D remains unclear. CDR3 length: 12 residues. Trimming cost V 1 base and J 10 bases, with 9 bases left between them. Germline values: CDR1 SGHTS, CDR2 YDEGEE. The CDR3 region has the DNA TGTGCCAGCAGCTTGCTTAAGAGAGAGCAGTTCTTC. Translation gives CASSLLKREQFF. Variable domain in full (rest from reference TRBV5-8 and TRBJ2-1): EAGVTQSPTHLIKTRGQQATLRCSPISGHTSVYWYQQALGLGLQFLLWYDEGEERNRGNFPPRFSGRQFPNYSSELNVNALELEDSALYLCASSLLKREQFFGPGTRLTVL.